These 25 T cell receptor beta chains were all obtained from the same sample, sequenced in a study of T cells in Graves' hyperthyroidism and ophthalmopathy. Amplification of TCR beta CDR3 regions was performed using RNA transcripts as template. Using the HTBI primer set, a first-round RT-PCR was run on the TCR CDR3. One entry per CDR3 protein results from TCRdb running MiXCR on the multiplex PCR reads. Found here are about 300,000 distinct CDR3 sequences, roughly 18% of them singletons; the top ten hold under 45%. The sequenced sample consisted of blood. These receptors were taken from a man aged 45 to 65 with Graves' ophthalmopathy.

This clonotype was seen only a few times. This could be a read error, since a much larger clone is one nucleotide away. The V call is TRBV3-1, the J call TRBJ1-6; a possible D gene is TRBD1 (6 bases). The CDR3 length is 16 residues. Germline CDR1 reads LGHDT; CDR2 reads YNNKEL (reference sequence). The CDR3 region has the DNA TGTGCCAGCAGCCAAGCTTCGACAGGAGGAACTTCATCCCTCCACTTT. Translated, it gives CASSQASTGGTSSLHF.

This clonotype came up once. Its ends do not fully match the called genes, so a read error is possible. The chain combines TRBV7-9 with TRBJ1-5; D gene unclear. The CDR3 has 15 residues. Germline V gene lookup returns CDR1 SEHNR and CDR2 FQNEAQ (reference sequence). CDR3 amino acids: CASSFGPDSNQPQHF. CDR3 nucleotides: TGCGCCAGCAGCTTTGGGCCCGATAGCAATCAGCCCCAGCATTTT.

This chain uses TRBV6-5 with TRBJ1-1, with D possibly matching TRBD1 (5 bases). V was trimmed by 3 bases and J by 13 bases, leaving 21 bases between them. The CDR3 has 14 amino acids. The germline V gene encodes CDR1 MNHEY and CDR2 SVGAGI. DNA for the CDR3: TGTGCCAGCAGTTATTTCGGGACTACGAGAGATCTTTTCTTT. Residues: CASSYFGTTRDLFF.

The sample holds many counts of this clonotype. The J gene is TRBJ2-3, the V gene TRBV7-9; D may be TRBD2 (6 bases). CDR1 and CDR2 from the germline V gene are SEHNR and FQNEAQ (reference sequence). Trimming cost V 7 bases and J 1 base, with 9 bases left between them. The CDR3 extends over 13 amino acids. CDR3 coding DNA: TGTGCCAGCACCGGGAGCGGCACAGATACGCAGTATTTT. Its translation: CASTGSGTDTQYF.

This clonotype was seen more than once but under ten times. The chain uses TRBV5-4 and TRBJ2-7; 10 nucleotides agree with TRBD2. This CDR3 is built from 15 residues. V shed 3 bases and J 5 bases; nucleotides not matched to a gene: 8. Per the germline V gene, CDR1 is SGHNT and CDR2 is YYREEE (reference sequence). The DNA for the CDR3 is TGTGCCAGCAGCTCCGCTAGCGGGAGTATGAACGAGCAGTACTTC. Translated, it gives CASSSASGSMNEQYF.

V gene TRBV7-6 combines with J gene TRBJ1-3; no clear D gene. V lost 1 base to trimming and J lost 4 bases, with 8 bases between them. The CDR3 consists of 14 residues. The germline V gene encodes CDR1 SGHVS and CDR2 FNYEAQ. CDR3 in DNA: TGTGCCAGCAGCTTAGGCGAAGGGGGAAACACCATATATTTT. The encoded protein is CASSLGEGGNTIYF. The full variable domain, its missing parts supplied by reference TRBV7-6 and TRBJ1-3, is GAGVSQSPRYKVTKRGQDVALRCDPISGHVSLYWYRQALGQGPEFLTYFNYEAQQDKSGLPNDRFSAERPEGSISTLTIQRTEQRDSAMYRCASSLGEGGNTIYFGEGSWLTVV.

Many counts were recorded for this clonotype. The genes are TRBV2 and TRBJ2-7; possibly TRBD2 for D (6 bases). CDR1 SNHLY and CDR2 FYNNEI come from the germline V gene. The CDR3 runs to 12 residues. V was shortened by 6 bases and J by 2 bases, with 8 bases between the two germline ends. CDR3 sequence: CASSGSTYEQYF. In nucleotides, the CDR3 is TGTGCCAGCAGCGGGAGTACCTACGAGCAGTACTTC.

This clonotype was seen ten or more times. The rearrangement links TRBV9 to TRBJ2-3; D is uncertain. Germline CDR1 and CDR2: SGDLS and YYNGEE. The V end lost 3 bases, the J end lost 5 bases, and 13 bases lay between the germline ends. The CDR3 contains 14 residues. The CDR3 region has the DNA TGTGCCAGCAGCGCCTCTTTGCGAGGAGATACGCAGTATTTT. Its protein is CASSASLRGDTQYF.

V usage is TRBV9 and J usage is TRBJ2-3; D gene ambiguous. This CDR3 contains 14 residues. Looked up from germline, CDR1 is SGDLS and CDR2 is YYNGEE. V shed 4 bases and J shed 2 bases, with 11 bases lying between them. CDR3 sequence reads: CASSPPSPTDTQYF. The DNA of the CDR3 is TGTGCCAGCAGCCCCCCCAGCCCCACAGATACGCAGTATTTT.

The table lists this clonotype with many counts. This chain joins TRBV2 and TRBJ2-1; TRBD1 aligns across 9 bases. Trimming took 8 bases from V and 9 from J; bases not matched to a gene: 14. CDR1 and CDR2 from the germline V gene are SNHLY and FYNNEI. The CDR3 spans 15 residues. The CDR3 nucleotides are TGTGCCAGCCTATTGATCGACAGGGGGAATGGTGAGCAGTTCTTC. This encodes CASLLIDRGNGEQFF.

This clonotype was detected only once. The rearrangement joins TRBV5-1 to TRBJ1-2; 8 positions match TRBD1. Germline CDR1 SGHRS, CDR2 YFSETQ. The CDR3 sequence is 15 residues long. V lost 0 bases to trimming and J lost 3 bases; unmatched junction nucleotides: 4. The chain's CDR3 is CASSLVPGGDYGYTF. As DNA, the CDR3 is TGCGCCAGCAGCTTGGTCCCAGGGGGCGACTATGGCTACACCTTC.

This clonotype came up many times. This chain connects TRBV2 to TRBJ2-1, with 8 positions matching TRBD2. This CDR3 comprises 17 residues. V trimming: 4 bases; J trimming: 10 bases; junction bases outside the gene matches: 18. CDR1 and CDR2 (germline): SNHLY, FYNNEI. CDR3 loop: CASSVPPAGGQLGEQFF. The DNA for the CDR3 is TGTGCCAGCAGTGTCCCCCCGGCGGGAGGACAACTAGGGGAGCAGTTCTTC.

This clonotype occurred many times. The chain recombines TRBV28 with TRBJ1-1; 7 bases are shared with TRBD1. The CDR3 contains 15 residues. Looked up from germline, CDR1 is MDHEN and CDR2 is SYDVKM. V trimming: 6 bases; J trimming: 0 bases; junction bases outside the gene matches: 7. In nucleotides, the CDR3 is TGTGCCAGCAGACGTACCGGGACAGTGAACACTGAAGCTTTCTTT. Amino acids: CASRRTGTVNTEAFF.

The rearrangement links TRBV19 to TRBJ2-7, with 8 bases that match TRBD2. The CDR3 length is 14 residues. Germline-derived CDR1 and CDR2 are LNHDA and SQIVND (reference sequence). Trimming at V came to 3 bases and at J to 1 base, leaving 2 bases not matched to a gene. This CDR3 is CASSMGTSSYEQYF. In DNA form, the CDR3 reads TGTGCCAGTAGTATGGGGACTAGTTCCTACGAGCAGTACTTC. Filled out from reference TRBV19 and TRBJ2-7, the complete variable domain reads DGGITQSPKYLFRKEGQNVTLSCEQNLNHDAMYWYRQDPGQGLRLIYYSQIVNDFQKGDIAEGYSVSREKKESFPLTVTSAQKNPTAFYLCASSMGTSSYEQYFGPGTRLTVT.

There are many counts of this clonotype. The gene calls are TRBV6-2 or TRBV6-3 and TRBJ2-2, with 9 bases lining up with TRBD2. Losses at the gene ends were 6 bases for V and 8 bases for J; bases not matched to a gene: 13. CDR1 is MNHEY and CDR2 is SVGEGT in the germline V gene. There are 16 residues in the CDR3. CDR3 bases: TGTGCCAGCAGCTCGCAACCGGGACTAGCCGCGGGGGAGCTGTTTTTT. It yields the protein CASSSQPGLAAGELFF.

The rearrangement joins TRBV27 to TRBJ2-5; 7 bases agree with TRBD2. CDR1 and CDR2 (germline): MNHEY, SMNVEV (reference sequence). This CDR3 region has 15 residues. V shed 6 bases, J shed 9 bases, and the junction held 16 bases outside the gene matches. The CDR3 spells CASRLNPGLREAQYF. The CDR3 DNA follows: TGTGCCAGCAGGCTAAACCCGGGCCTCCGGGAGGCCCAGTACTTC.

Remarks on this clonotype: This likely reflects a read error, since a far larger clone is one base away. The chain recombines TRBV13 with TRBJ2-7; D ambiguous. Trimming cost V 3 bases and J 6 bases, with 6 bases left between them. The CDR3 totals 11 residues. Germline-derived CDR1 and CDR2 are PRHDT and FYEKMQ (reference sequence). The CDR3 loop reads CASSFELEQYF. CDR3 in DNA: TGTGCCAGCAGCTTCGAACTCGAGCAGTACTTC. The full variable domain, in which reference TRBV13 and TRBJ2-7 provide the parts outside the CDR3, is AAGVIQSPRHLIKEKRETATLKCYPIPRHDTVYWYQQGPGQDPQFLISFYEKMQSDKGSIPDRFSAQQFSDYHSELNMSSLELGDSALYFCASSFELEQYFGPGTRLTVT.

The J gene is TRBJ2-3, the V gene TRBV29-1, with 16 nucleotides matching TRBD2. The junction had 5 bases not matched to a gene; V was cut back by 5 bases and J by 6 bases. This CDR3 has 15 amino acids. Germline V gene lookup returns CDR1 SQVTM and CDR2 ANQGSEA. The CDR3 nucleotides read TGCAGCGTTTCGGGACTAGCGGGAGGGGGGGATACGCAGTATTTT. This codes for CSVSGLAGGGDTQYF.

This clonotype occurred many times. This chain joins TRBV11-3 and TRBJ1-1; 10 bases agree with TRBD1. J lost 8 bases, V lost 1 base, and 10 bases had no gene match. The CDR3 consists of 16 residues. Germline lookup yields CDR1 SGHNT and CDR2 YENEEA. The CDR3 DNA follows: TGTGCCAGCAGCTTAGGTTTCGGGACAGGGGCGGAGGAAGCTTTCTTT. This codes for CASSLGFGTGAEEAFF.

The chain uses TRBV15 and TRBJ1-5; D not resolved. The CDR3 is 16 residues long. Trimming left V 0 bases short and J 6 bases short, with 15 bases between. CDR1 is LNHNV and CDR2 is YYDKDF in the germline V gene (reference sequence). The CDR3 reads CATSRDFAGSGQPQHF. CDR3 in DNA: TGTGCCACCAGCAGAGACTTCGCGGGGTCTGGTCAGCCCCAGCATTTT.

This clonotype appeared a few times. V gene TRBV6-4 combines with J gene TRBJ2-2; D is unresolved. Trimming shortened V by 2 bases and J by 6 bases, and 7 bases separated the two germline ends. This CDR3 has 13 residues. The V gene's germline CDR1 is MRHNA and CDR2 SNTAGT. The CDR3 DNA follows: TGTGCCAGCAGTGACAGGGATTCCGGGGAGCTGTTTTTT. Its protein is CASSDRDSGELFF.

The sample holds one count of this clonotype. V gene TRBV30 combines with J gene TRBJ2-3; D is ambiguous. Between the trimmed V and J ends, which lost 3 bases and 11 bases, there was a span of 9 bases. Germline CDR1 GTSNPN, CDR2 SVGIG (reference sequence). This CDR3 is 10 amino acids long. CDR3 residues: CAWRLERQYF. In nucleotides, the CDR3 is TGTGCCTGGAGGCTCGAGCGGCAGTATTTT. Complete variable domain (other parts from reference TRBV30 and TRBJ2-3): SQTIHQWPATLVQPVGSPLSLECTVEGTSNPNLYWYRQAAGRGLQLLFYSVGIGQISSEVPQNLSASRPQDRQFILSSKKLLLSDSGFYLCAWRLERQYFGPGTRLTVL.

As regards this clonotype: This may come from a read error, since a much larger clone is one base off. The CDR3 DNA reads as TGCACCAGCAGCCAAGAAGGCGGAATCGCCGGAGAGACCCAGTACTTC. Amino acids: CTSSQEGGIAGETQYF. This chain connects TRBV4-1 to TRBJ2-5; D not certain. Per the germline V gene, CDR1 is MGHRA and CDR2 is YSYEKL. The CDR3 contains 16 residues.

The sample holds many counts of this clonotype. The J gene is TRBJ2-7, the V gene TRBV11-2; no reliable D call. From germline, CDR1 is SGHAT and CDR2 FQNNGV. The CDR3 spans 15 residues. Between the trimmed V and J ends, which lost 6 bases and 5 bases, there was a span of 20 bases. The CDR3 coding sequence is TGTGCCAGCAGATCTCCCTATCGCAGGCTAGACGAGCAGTACTTC. This gives the protein CASRSPYRRLDEQYF.

The CDR3 region is CAWGDPGPYEQYF. In DNA, the CDR3 is TGTGCCTGGGGTGACCCCGGGCCCTACGAGCAGTACTTC. The chain recombines TRBV30 with TRBJ2-7, with D unresolved. Germline V gene lookup returns CDR1 GTSNPN and CDR2 SVGIG (reference sequence). With 5 bases removed from V and 2 bases from J, the gap between germline ends came to 13 bases. The CDR3 totals 13 residues.